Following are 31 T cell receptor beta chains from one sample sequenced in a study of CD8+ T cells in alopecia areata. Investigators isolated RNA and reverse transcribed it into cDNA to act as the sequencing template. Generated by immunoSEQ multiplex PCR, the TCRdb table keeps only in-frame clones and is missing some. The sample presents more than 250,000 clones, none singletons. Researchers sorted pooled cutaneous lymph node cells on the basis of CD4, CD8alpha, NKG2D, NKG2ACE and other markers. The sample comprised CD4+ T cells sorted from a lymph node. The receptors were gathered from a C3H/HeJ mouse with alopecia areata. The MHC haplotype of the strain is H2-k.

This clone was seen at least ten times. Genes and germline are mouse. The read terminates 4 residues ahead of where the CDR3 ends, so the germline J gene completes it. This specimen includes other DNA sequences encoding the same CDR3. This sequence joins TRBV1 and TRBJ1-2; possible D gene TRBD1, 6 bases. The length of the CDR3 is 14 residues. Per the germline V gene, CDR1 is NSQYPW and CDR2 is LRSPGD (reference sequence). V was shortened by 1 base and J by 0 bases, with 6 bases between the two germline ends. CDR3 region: CTCSAGTANSDYTF. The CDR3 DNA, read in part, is TGCACCTGCAGTGCAGGGACAGCAAACTCC.

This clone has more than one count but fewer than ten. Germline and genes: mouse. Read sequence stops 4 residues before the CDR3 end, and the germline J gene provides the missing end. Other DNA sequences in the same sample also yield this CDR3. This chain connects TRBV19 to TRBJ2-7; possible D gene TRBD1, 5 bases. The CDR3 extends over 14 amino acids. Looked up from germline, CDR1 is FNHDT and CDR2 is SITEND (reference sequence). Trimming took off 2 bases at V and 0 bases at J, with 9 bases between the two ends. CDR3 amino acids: CASSIPDNSYEQYF. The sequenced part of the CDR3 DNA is TGTGCCAGCAGTATTCCGGACAACTCCTAT.

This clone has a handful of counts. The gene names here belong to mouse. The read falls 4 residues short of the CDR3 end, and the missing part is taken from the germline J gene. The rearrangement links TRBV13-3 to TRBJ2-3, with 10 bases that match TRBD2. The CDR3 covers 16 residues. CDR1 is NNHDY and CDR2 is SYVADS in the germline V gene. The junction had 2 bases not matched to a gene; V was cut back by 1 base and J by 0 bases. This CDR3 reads CASSDLGGLSAETLYF. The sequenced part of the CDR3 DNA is TGTGCCAGCAGTGATCTGGGGGGGCTTAGTGCAGAA.

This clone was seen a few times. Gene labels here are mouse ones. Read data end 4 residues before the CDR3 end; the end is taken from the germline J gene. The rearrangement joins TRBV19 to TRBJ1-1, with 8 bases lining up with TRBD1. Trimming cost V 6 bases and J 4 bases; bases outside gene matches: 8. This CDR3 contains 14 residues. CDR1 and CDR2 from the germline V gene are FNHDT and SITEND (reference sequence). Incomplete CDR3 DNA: TGTGCCAGCACCTCAGACAGGGGAGGCACA. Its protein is CASTSDRGGT. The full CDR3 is CASTSDRGGTEVFF.

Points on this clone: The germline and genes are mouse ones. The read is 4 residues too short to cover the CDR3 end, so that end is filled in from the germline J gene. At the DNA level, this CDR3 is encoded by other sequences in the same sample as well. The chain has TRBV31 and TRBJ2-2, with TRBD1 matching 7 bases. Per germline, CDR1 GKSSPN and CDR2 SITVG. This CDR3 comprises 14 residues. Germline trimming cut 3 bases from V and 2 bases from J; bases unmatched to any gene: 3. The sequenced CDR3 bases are TGTGCCTGGAGCCCACAGGGGAACACCGGG. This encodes CAWSPQGNTG. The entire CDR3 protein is CAWSPQGNTGQLYF. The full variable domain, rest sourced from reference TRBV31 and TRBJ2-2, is AQTIHQWPVAEIKAVGSPLSLGCTIKGKSSPNLYWYWQATGGTLQQLFYSITVGQVESVVQLNLSASRPKDDQFILSTEKLLLSHSGFYLCAWSPQGNTGQLYFGEGSKLTVL.

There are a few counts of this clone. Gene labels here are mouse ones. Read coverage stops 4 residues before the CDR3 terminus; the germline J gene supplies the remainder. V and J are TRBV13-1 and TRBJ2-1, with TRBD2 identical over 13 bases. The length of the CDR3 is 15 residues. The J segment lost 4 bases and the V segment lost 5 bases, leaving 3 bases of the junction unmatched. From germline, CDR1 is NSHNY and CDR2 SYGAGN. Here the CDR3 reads CASSWDWGGYAEQFF. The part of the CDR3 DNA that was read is TGTGCCAGCAGCTGGGACTGGGGGGGGTATGCT.

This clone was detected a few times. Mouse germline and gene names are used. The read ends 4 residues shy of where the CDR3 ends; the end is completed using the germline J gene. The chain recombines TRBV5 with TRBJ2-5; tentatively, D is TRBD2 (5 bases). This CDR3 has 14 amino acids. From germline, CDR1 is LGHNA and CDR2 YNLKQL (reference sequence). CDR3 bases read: TGTGCCAGCAGCCAAGATGGGGTGAGAGAC. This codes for CASSQDGVRD. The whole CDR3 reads CASSQDGVRDTQYF.

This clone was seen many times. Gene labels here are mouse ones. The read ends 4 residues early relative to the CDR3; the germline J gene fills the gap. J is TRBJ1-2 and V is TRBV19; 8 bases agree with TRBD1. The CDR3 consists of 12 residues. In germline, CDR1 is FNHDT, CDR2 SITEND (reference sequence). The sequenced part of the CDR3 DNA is TGTGCCAGCAGTCCGGACAGGGTC. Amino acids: CASSPDRV. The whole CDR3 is CASSPDRVDYTF.

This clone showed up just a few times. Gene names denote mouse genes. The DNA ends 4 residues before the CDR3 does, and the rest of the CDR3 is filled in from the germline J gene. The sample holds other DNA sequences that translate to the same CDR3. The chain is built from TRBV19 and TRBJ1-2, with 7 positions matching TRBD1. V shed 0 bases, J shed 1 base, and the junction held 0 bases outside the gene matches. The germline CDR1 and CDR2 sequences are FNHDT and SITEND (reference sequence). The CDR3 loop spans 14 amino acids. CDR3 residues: CASSIDRGNSDYTF. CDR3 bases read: TGTGCCAGCAGTATAGACAGGGGAAACTCC.

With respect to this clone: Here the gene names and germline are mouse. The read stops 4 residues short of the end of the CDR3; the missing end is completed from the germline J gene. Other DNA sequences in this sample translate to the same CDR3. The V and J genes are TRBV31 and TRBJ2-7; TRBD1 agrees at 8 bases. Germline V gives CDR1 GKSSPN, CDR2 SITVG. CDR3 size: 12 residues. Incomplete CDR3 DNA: TGTGCCTGGAGTCGGACAGGGTAT. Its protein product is CAWSRTGY. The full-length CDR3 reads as CAWSRTGYEQYF.

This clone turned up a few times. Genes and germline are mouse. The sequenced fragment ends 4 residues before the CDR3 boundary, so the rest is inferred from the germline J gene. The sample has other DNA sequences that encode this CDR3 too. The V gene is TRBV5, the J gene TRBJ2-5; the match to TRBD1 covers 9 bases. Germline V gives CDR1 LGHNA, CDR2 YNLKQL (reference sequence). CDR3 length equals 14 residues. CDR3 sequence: CASSLRDREDTQYF. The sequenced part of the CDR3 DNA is TGTGCCAGCAGCCTCCGGGACAGGGAAGAC.

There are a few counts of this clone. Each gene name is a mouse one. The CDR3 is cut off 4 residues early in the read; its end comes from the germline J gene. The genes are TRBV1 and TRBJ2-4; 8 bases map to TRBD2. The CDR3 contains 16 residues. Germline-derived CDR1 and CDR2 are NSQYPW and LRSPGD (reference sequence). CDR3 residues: CTCSADGGGASNTLYF. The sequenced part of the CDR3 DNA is TGCACCTGCAGTGCAGACGGCGGGGGGGCCTCAAAC.

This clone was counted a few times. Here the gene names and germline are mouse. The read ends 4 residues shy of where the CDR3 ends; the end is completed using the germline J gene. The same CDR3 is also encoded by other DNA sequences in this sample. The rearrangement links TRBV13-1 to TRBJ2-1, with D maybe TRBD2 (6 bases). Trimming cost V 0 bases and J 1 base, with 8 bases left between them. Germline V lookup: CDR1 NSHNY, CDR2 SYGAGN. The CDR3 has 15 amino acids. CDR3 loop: CASSDATGNYAEQFF. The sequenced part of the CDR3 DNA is TGTGCCAGCAGTGATGCTACTGGGAACTATGCT.

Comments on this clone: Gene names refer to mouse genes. CDR3 DNA (partial): TGTGCCAGCAGCCAGGGGGTCCAAGAC. Its translation is CASSQGVQD. The whole CDR3 is CASSQGVQDTQYF. The genes are TRBV5 and TRBJ2-5, with D tentatively TRBD1 or TRBD2 (5 bases each). The CDR3 end lies 4 residues beyond the end of the read and is filled in from the germline J gene. V gave up 3 bases and J gave up 2 bases, with 6 bases separating them. Germline loops: CDR1 LGHNA, CDR2 YNLKQL (reference sequence). This CDR3 has 13 residues.

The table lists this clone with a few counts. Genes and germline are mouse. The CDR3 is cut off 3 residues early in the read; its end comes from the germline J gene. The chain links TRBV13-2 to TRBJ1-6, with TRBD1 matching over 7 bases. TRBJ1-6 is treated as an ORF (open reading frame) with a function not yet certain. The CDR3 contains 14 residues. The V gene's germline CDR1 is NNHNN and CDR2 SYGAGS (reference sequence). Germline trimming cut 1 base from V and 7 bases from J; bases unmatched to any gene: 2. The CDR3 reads CASGDPGGNSPLYF. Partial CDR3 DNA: TGTGCCAGCGGTGATCCAGGGGGAAATTCGCCC.

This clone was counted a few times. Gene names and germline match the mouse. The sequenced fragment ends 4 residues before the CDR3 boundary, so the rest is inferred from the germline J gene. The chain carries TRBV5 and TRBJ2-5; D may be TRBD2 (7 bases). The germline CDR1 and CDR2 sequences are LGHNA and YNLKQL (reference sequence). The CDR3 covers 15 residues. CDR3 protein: CASSQERLGADTQYF. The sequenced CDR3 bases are TGTGCCAGCAGCCAAGAAAGGCTGGGGGCAGAC.

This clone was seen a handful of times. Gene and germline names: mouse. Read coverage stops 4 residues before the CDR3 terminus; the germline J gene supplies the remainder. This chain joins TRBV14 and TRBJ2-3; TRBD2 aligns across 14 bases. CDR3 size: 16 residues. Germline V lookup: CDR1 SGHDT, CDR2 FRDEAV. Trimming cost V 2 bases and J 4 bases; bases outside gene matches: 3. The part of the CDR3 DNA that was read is TGTGCCAGCAGTTTGGGGACTGGGGGGGCGACAGAA. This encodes CASSLGTGGATE. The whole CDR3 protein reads CASSLGTGGATETLYF.

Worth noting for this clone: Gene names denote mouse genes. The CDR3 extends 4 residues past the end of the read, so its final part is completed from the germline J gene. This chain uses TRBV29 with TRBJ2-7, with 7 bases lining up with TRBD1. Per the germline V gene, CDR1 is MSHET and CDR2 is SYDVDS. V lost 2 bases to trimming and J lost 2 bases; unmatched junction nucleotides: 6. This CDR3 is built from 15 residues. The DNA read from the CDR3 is TGTGCTAGCAGTTTAACCCCGGGACAGACCTAT. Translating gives CASSLTPGQTY. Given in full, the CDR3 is CASSLTPGQTYEQYF.

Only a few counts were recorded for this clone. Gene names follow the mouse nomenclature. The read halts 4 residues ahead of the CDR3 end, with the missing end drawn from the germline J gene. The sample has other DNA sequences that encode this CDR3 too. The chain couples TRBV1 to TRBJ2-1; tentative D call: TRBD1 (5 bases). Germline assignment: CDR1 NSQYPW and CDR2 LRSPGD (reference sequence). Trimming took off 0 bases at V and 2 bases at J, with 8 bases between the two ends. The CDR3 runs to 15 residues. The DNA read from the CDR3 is TGCACCTGCAGTGCAGATAGGGGTGACTATGCT. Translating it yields CTCSADRGDYA. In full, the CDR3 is CTCSADRGDYAEQFF.

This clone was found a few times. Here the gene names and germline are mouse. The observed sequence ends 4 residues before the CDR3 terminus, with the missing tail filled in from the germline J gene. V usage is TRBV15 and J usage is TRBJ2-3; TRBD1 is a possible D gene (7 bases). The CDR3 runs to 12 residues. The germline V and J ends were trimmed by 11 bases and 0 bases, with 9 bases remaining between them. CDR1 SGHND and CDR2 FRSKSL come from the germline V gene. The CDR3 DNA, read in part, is TGTGCCCAGGGGGGTAGTGCAGAA. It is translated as CAQGGSAE. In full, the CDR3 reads CAQGGSAETLYF.

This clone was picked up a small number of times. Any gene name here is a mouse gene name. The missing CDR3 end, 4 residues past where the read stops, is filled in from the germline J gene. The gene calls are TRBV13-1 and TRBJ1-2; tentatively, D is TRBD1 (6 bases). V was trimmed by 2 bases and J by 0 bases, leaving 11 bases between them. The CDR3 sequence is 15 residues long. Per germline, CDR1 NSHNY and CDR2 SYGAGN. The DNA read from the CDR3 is TGTGCCAGCAGTGAGAGGGGGGCTCCAAACTCC. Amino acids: CASSERGAPNS. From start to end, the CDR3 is CASSERGAPNSDYTF.

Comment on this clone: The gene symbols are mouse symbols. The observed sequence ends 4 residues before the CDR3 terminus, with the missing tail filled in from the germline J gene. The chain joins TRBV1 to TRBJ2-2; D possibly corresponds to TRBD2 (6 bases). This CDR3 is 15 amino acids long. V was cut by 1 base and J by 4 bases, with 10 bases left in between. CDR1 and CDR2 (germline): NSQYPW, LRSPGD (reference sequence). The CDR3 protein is CTCSAGGVSTGQLYF. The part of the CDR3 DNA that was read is TGCACCTGCAGTGCAGGGGGGGTGTCCACCGGG.

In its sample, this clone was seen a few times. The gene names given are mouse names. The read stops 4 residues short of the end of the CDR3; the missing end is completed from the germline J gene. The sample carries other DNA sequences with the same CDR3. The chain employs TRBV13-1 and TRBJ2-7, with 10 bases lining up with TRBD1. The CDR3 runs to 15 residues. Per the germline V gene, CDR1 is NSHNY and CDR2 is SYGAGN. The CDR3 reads CASSDARDRGDEQYF. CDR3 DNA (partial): TGTGCCAGCAGTGATGCCCGGGACAGGGGAGAT.

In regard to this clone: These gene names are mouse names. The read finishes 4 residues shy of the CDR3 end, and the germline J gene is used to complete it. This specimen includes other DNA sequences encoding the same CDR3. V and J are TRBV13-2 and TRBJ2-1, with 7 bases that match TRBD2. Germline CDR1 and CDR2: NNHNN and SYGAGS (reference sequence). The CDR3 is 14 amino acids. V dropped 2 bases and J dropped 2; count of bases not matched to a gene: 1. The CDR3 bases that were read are TGTGCCAGCGGTGACCTGGGGGACTATGCT. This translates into CASGDLGDYA. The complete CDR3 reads CASGDLGDYAEQFF.

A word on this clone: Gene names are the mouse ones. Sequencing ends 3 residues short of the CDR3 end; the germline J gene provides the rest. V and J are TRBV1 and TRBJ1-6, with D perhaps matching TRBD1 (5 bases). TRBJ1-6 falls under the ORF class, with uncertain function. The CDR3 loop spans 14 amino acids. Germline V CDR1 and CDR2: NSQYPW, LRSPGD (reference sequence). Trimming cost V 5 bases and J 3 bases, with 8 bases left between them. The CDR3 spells CTCSQDNYNSPLYF. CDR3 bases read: TGCACCTGCAGTCAGGACAACTATAATTCGCCC.

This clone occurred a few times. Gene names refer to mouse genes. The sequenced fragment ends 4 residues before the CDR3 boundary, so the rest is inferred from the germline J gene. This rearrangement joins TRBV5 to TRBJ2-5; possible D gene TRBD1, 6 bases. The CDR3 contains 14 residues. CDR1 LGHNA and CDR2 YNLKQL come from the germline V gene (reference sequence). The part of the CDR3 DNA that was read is TGTGCCAGCAGCCAAACCGGGACAAAAGAC. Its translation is CASSQTGTKD. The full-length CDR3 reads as CASSQTGTKDTQYF.

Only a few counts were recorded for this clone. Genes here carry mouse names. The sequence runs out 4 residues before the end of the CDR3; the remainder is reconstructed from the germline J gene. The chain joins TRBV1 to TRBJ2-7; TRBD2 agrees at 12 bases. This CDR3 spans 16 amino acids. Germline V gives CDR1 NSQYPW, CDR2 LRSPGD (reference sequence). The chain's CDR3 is CTCSAVGTGGTYEQYF. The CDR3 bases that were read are TGCACCTGCAGTGCAGTTGGGACTGGGGGGACTTAT.

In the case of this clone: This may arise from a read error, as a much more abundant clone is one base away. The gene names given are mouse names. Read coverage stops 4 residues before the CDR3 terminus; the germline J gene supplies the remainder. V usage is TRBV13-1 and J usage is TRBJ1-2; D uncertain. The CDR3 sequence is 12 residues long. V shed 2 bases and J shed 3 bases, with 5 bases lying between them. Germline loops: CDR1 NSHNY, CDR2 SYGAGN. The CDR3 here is CASSDTDSDYTF. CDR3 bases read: TGTGCCAGCAGTGACACAGACTCC.

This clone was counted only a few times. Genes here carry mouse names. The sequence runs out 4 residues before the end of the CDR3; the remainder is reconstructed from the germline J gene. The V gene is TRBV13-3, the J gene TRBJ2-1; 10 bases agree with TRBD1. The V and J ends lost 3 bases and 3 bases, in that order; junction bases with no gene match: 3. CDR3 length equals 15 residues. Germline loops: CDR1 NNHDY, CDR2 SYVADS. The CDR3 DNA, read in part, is TGTGCCAGCAGTGGACAGGGGGCTGGCTATGCT. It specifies CASSGQGAGYA. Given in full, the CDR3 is CASSGQGAGYAEQFF.

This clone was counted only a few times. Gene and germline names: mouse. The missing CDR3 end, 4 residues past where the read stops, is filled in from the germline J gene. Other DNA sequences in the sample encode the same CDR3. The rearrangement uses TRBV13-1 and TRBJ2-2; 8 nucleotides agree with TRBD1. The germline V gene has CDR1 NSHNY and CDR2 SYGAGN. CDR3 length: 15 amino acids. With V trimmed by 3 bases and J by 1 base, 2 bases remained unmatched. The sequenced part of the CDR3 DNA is TGTGCCAGCAGTGCCGACAGGGGAAACACCGGG. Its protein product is CASSADRGNTG. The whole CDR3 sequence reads CASSADRGNTGQLYF.

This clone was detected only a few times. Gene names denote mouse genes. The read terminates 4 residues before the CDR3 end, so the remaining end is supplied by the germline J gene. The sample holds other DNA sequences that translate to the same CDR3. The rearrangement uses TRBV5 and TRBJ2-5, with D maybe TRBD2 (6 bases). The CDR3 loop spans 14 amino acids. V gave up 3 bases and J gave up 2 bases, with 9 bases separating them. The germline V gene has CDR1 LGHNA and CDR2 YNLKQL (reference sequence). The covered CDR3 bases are TGTGCCAGCAGCCACCGGGACTCCCAAGAC. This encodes CASSHRDSQD. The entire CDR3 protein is CASSHRDSQDTQYF.